The 21 T cell receptor beta chains presented below share a single source sample, sequenced in a study of CD8 T cells in Susac syndrome (dated by TCRdb to about 2019). Libraries were prepared through the immunoSEQ multiplex PCR assay. RNA was extracted using the RNeasy kit, and about 0.5 to 1 ug of the RNA was reverse transcribed with random hexamers. The raw public reads went through TCRdb reprocessing: fastp at Q25, MiXCR clone calling, in-frame beta chains kept. Each CDR3 protein gets just one entry, which takes the most common genes and DNA from the rows behind it. The table for this sample lists about 280,000 distinct CDR3 sequences; approximately 81% of them were counted only once. The top ten hold approximately 0.11% of the sample. Material: CD8+ T cells from PBMCs. Receptors originate from a human donor with multiple sclerosis.

V and J are TRBV7-2 and TRBJ2-5; TRBD1 might be the D (5 bases). Germline lookup yields CDR1 SGHTA and CDR2 FQGNSA. V lost 6 bases to trimming and J lost 5 bases, with 10 bases between them. CDR3 length equals 12 residues. The CDR3 DNA reads as TGTGCCAGCAGACCAGGGTTTGAGACCCAGTACTTC. This sequence encodes CASRPGFETQYF. The full variable domain, with the rest looked up from reference TRBV7-2 and TRBJ2-5, is GAGVSQSPSNKVTEKGKDVELRCDPISGHTALYWYRQSLGQGLEFLIYFQGNSAPDKSGLPSDRFSAERTGGSVSTLTIQRTQQEDSAVYLCASRPGFETQYFGPGTRLLVL.

The chain links TRBV29-1 to TRBJ2-1, with a tentative D call TRBD2 (5 bases). Germline V gives CDR1 SQVTM, CDR2 ANQGSEA. V lost 3 bases to trimming and J lost 5 bases, with 14 bases between them. The CDR3 extends over 14 amino acids. The chain's CDR3 is CSVEVAAANNEQFF. The CDR3 DNA reads as TGCAGCGTTGAGGTAGCAGCGGCTAACAATGAGCAGTTCTTC.

The genes are TRBV5-1 and TRBJ2-7, with 7 bases matching TRBD1. V lost 3 bases to trimming and J lost 6 bases; unmatched junction nucleotides: 6. The CDR3 covers 13 residues. Germline V lookup: CDR1 SGHRS, CDR2 YFSETQ. CDR3 loop: CASSWTGPTEQYF. The CDR3, as DNA: TGCGCCAGCAGCTGGACAGGACCTACCGAGCAGTACTTC. Filled out from reference TRBV5-1 and TRBJ2-7, the complete variable domain reads KAGVTQTPRYLIKTRGQQVTLSCSPISGHRSVSWYQQTPGQGLQFLFEYFSETQRNKGNFPGRFSGRQFSNSRSEMNVSTLELGDSALYLCASSWTGPTEQYFGPGTRLTVT.

This clonotype was counted only a few times. The chain carries TRBV9 and TRBJ2-1, with TRBD2 matching over 10 bases. Trimming at V came to 4 bases and at J to 6 bases, leaving 10 bases not matched to a gene. Per the germline V gene, CDR1 is SGDLS and CDR2 is YYNGEE. This CDR3 comprises 16 residues. This CDR3 is CASSHPSAGGPNEQFF. For the CDR3, the DNA is TGTGCCAGCAGCCACCCCTCAGCGGGAGGGCCCAATGAGCAGTTCTTC.

The V call is TRBV9, the J call TRBJ1-4, with D maybe TRBD1 (5 bases). The V end was cut by 3 bases, the J end by 8 bases, with 11 bases between. CDR1 is SGDLS and CDR2 is YYNGEE in the germline V gene. The CDR3 runs to 13 residues. CDR3 region: CASSEGLEEKLFF. CDR3 bases: TGTGCCAGCAGCGAGGGACTCGAGGAAAAACTGTTTTTT.

V is TRBV7-9 and J is TRBJ2-7, with 11 nucleotides matching TRBD2. The length of the CDR3 is 15 residues. Germline V gives CDR1 SEHNR, CDR2 FQNEAQ (reference sequence). J gave up 1 base and V 8 bases, and 7 bases lay outside the gene matches. Written as DNA, the CDR3 is TGTGCCAGCGGACCCGGGACTAGCGGTTCCTACGAGCAGTACTTC. Translating it yields CASGPGTSGSYEQYF.

The V and J genes are TRBV6-1 and TRBJ2-7; 9 bases map to TRBD1. Germline V gives CDR1 MNHNS, CDR2 SASEGT. Trimming at V came to 5 bases and at J to 2 bases, leaving 16 bases not matched to a gene. This CDR3 is 18 amino acids long. The CDR3 sequence is CASSPGITGTGSPYEQYF. Here the CDR3 DNA reads TGTGCCAGCAGTCCAGGAATCACCGGGACAGGGAGTCCCTACGAGCAGTACTTC.

The genes are TRBV7-9 and TRBJ1-1; 9 bases are a match to TRBD1. Germline V gene data show CDR1 as SEHNR and CDR2 as FQNEAQ (reference sequence). Trimming removed 5 bases from V and 1 base from J; junction bases left unmatched: 5. The CDR3 runs to 15 residues. The CDR3 DNA reads TGTGCCAGCAGCCTCCCGACAGGGGGGAACACTGAAGCTTTCTTT. Protein: CASSLPTGGNTEAFF.

The J gene is TRBJ1-1, the V gene TRBV9; TRBD1 matches at 9 bases. The CDR3 is made up of 14 amino acids. In germline, CDR1 is SGDLS, CDR2 YYNGEE. V shed 3 bases and J 5 bases; nucleotides not matched to a gene: 5. CDR3 DNA sequence: TGTGCCAGCAGCGCTCACAGGGGGCGGACTGAAGCTTTCTTT. The encoded protein is CASSAHRGRTEAFF.

The chain employs TRBV20-1 and TRBJ2-2; D remains ambiguous. The CDR3 contains 14 residues. Germline V CDR1 and CDR2: DFQATT, SNEGSKA (reference sequence). Trimming cost V 0 bases and J 9 bases, with 14 bases left between them. CDR3 amino acids: CSARDNSTPRELFF. DNA for the CDR3: TGCAGTGCTAGAGACAACTCCACCCCCAGGGAGCTGTTTTTT.

The chain uses TRBV11-2 and TRBJ1-2, with D maybe TRBD1 (6 bases). With 4 bases removed from V and 8 bases from J, the gap between germline ends came to 17 bases. The CDR3 consists of 14 residues. Germline V gene sequence: CDR1 SGHAT, CDR2 FQNNGV. The CDR3, as DNA: TGTGCCAGCAGCTCGATGGGGGGGGCTGAAGGCTACACCTTC. It is translated as CASSSMGGAEGYTF.

V is TRBV28 and J is TRBJ1-5; possibly TRBD1 for D (6 bases). Germline-derived CDR1 and CDR2 are MDHEN and SYDVKM. This CDR3 spans 14 amino acids. V lost 7 bases and J 3 bases, leaving 13 bases between the germline ends. CDR3 nucleotides: TGTGCCAGCACCGTCAGGGGCGACAATCAGCCCCAGCATTTT. As protein: CASTVRGDNQPQHF.

This clonotype was recorded once. The genes are TRBV28 and TRBJ2-2; no definite D call. Germline-derived CDR1 and CDR2 are MDHEN and SYDVKM. Trimming pared 5 bases from V and 6 bases from J, leaving 7 bases between. This CDR3 has 12 amino acids. CDR3: CASSISAGELFF. The CDR3 DNA follows: TGTGCCAGCAGTATCTCGGCCGGGGAGCTGTTTTTT.

This chain connects TRBV3-1 to TRBJ2-1, with D uncertain. Per the germline V gene, CDR1 is LGHDT and CDR2 is YNNKEL (reference sequence). Trimming stripped 0 bases from V and 4 bases from J, with 13 bases between. The length of the CDR3 is 16 residues. The CDR3 loop reads CASSQDLGTLYNEQFF. As DNA, the CDR3 is TGTGCCAGCAGCCAAGATCTTGGCACCCTATACAATGAGCAGTTCTTC.

The CDR3 nucleotides are TGCGCCAGCAGTTGGAGGGTTCAAACCGGGGAGCTGTTTTTT. Translated, it gives CASSWRVQTGELFF. The J gene is TRBJ2-2, the V gene TRBV4-1; possibly TRBD2 for D (6 bases). Between the trimmed V and J ends, which lost 6 bases and 5 bases, there was a span of 13 bases. Germline loops: CDR1 MGHRA, CDR2 YSYEKL. The CDR3 loop spans 14 amino acids.

This sequence joins TRBV10-3 and TRBJ2-3; 7 positions match TRBD2. The V and J ends lost 8 bases and 2 bases, in that order; junction bases with no gene match: 4. Germline-derived CDR1 and CDR2 are ENHRY and SYGVKD. This CDR3 has 13 residues. CDR3 DNA sequence: TGTGCCATCCAGCGGGACGACACAGATACGCAGTATTTT. Translated, it gives CAIQRDDTDTQYF.

The chain uses TRBV2 and TRBJ2-2, with TRBD2 matching over 9 bases. The CDR3 is 15 residues long. Germline V gene lookup returns CDR1 SNHLY and CDR2 FYNNEI. V was clipped by 8 bases and J by 2 bases; unmatched bases: 6. The DNA for the CDR3 is TGTGCCAGCTCAGGACTAGCGTTAAACACCGGGGAGCTGTTTTTT. Translating gives CASSGLALNTGELFF.

The gene calls are TRBV19 and TRBJ2-3; TRBD2 is a possible D gene (5 bases). The CDR3 runs 15 residues. Germline V lookup: CDR1 LNHDA, CDR2 SQIVND (reference sequence). V lost 9 bases and J 2 bases, leaving 18 bases between the germline ends. The CDR3 DNA follows: TGTGCCAGCGATGACCCGGGGAAGTACACAGATACGCAGTATTTT. This translates into CASDDPGKYTDTQYF.

V usage is TRBV6-1 and J usage is TRBJ2-1, with 8 nucleotides matching TRBD2. The CDR3 runs 16 residues. The germline V gene encodes CDR1 MNHNS and CDR2 SASEGT. Trimming cost V 3 bases and J 3 bases; bases outside gene matches: 7. The CDR3 nucleotides are TGTGCCAGCAGTGACCCCGGGACTAGTATCTACAATGAGCAGTTCTTC. Its translation: CASSDPGTSIYNEQFF.

The gene calls are TRBV11-2 and TRBJ2-1, with 12 bases that match TRBD2. CDR3 length equals 15 residues. J was trimmed by 5 bases and V by 5 bases; bases with no gene match: 4. Germline assignment: CDR1 SGHAT and CDR2 FQNNGV. As DNA, the CDR3 is TGTGCCAGCAGCCCTGGACTAGCGGGAAACAATGAGCAGTTCTTC. Translated, it gives CASSPGLAGNNEQFF.

This chain joins TRBV7-2 and TRBJ2-2; D might be TRBD1 (6 bases). CDR3 size: 17 residues. Germline-derived CDR1 and CDR2 are SGHTA and FQGNSA. The V and J ends lost 5 bases and 5 bases respectively, with 21 bases between them. This chain's CDR3 is CASSLLRGGVETGELFF. Here the CDR3 DNA reads TGTGCCAGCAGCCTCCTTCGAGGGGGAGTAGAAACCGGGGAGCTGTTTTTT.